This is a list of T cell receptor beta chains from one sample in a study of shared T cell receptors in the human thymus. Profiling relied on immunoSEQ multiplex PCR, and the TCRdb table lists in-frame clones only, not all of them. The sample consists of under 850,000 clones, approximately 90% of them appearing once. This sample was shared with a second study, whose subject was human thymus T cells.

Source material: thymocytes. The receptors stem from a boy under three years old with a congenital heart defect. Both conserved end residues are part of each CDR3. A D gene is named only where the DNA matches it firmly. Not every row has a clone size; where given, it reads once, few, many or a size class.

-	once	TRBV27	TRBJ1-4	CASREGRGRGTNEKLFF	TGTGCCAGCAGGGAGGGGAGGGGCCGGGGGACTAATGAAAAACTGTTTTTT
TRBD1	once	TRBV19	TRBJ2-5	CASRETGAKTQYF	TGTGCCAGCCGCGAGACAGGGGCAAAGACCCAGTACTTC
-	-	TRBV6-5	TRBJ2-1	CASSHRGASYNEQFF	TGTGCCAGCAGTCACCGTGGGGCCTCCTACAATGAGCAGTTCTTC
-	-	TRBV7-2	TRBJ1-5	CASSLHRVELPQHF	TGTGCCAGCAGCCTCCACAGGGTTGAGTTGCCCCAGCATTTT
-	-	TRBV23-1	TRBJ1-2	CASSQSSGGGPRGYTF	TGCGCCAGCAGTCAATCGTCCGGGGGGGGCCCGCGAGGCTACACCTTC
-	-	TRBV27	TRBJ2-6	CASSHPRGGANVLTF	TGTGCCAGCAGTCACCCCCGAGGAGGGGCCAACGTCCTGACTTTC
TRBD2	once	TRBV4-1	TRBJ2-1	CASSQGTSGRAGEFF	TGCGCCAGCAGCCAAGGGACTAGCGGGAGGGCCGGGGAGTTCTTC
TRBD2	-	TRBV29-1	TRBJ2-1	CSVEGLAGALEFF	TGCAGCGTGGAAGGACTAGCGGGGGCCTTGGAGTTCTTC
TRBD1	-	TRBV18	TRBJ1-2	CASSPRGSSNYGYTF	TGTGCCAGCTCTCCCAGGGGGAGCTCTAACTATGGCTACACCTTC
-	-	TRBV11-2	TRBJ2-7	CASGVKGIYEQYF	TGTGCCAGTGGGGTGAAGGGGATTTACGAGCAGTACTTC
-	-	TRBV5-1	TRBJ2-5	CASSPERLQETQYF	TGCGCCAGCAGCCCGGAGCGGCTCCAAGAGACCCAGTACTTC
TRBD2	-	TRBV6-1	TRBJ2-1	CASSEFPTSSEINEQFF	TGTGCCAGCAGTGAATTCCCGACTAGCTCAGAGATCAATGAGCAGTTCTTC
-	-	TRBV7-2	TRBJ2-7	CASSPSSYEQYF	TGTGCCAGCAGCCCGAGCTCCTACGAGCAGTACTTC
-	-	TRBV7-9	TRBJ2-5	CASSPGLEQETQYF	TGTGCCAGCAGCCCGGGACTGGAGCAAGAGACCCAGTACTTC
TRBD1	-	TRBV6-1	TRBJ1-2	CASSELGQAYGVTHTF	TGTGCCAGCAGTGAATTGGGACAGGCCTACGGGGTAACCCACACCTTC
TRBD2	-	TRBV4-2	TRBJ2-7	CASSQDAGVTSYEQYF	TGTGCCAGCAGCCAAGATGCGGGAGTCACCTCCTACGAGCAGTACTTC
TRBD2	-	TRBV30	TRBJ2-3	CAWIEGTSGNSSTDTQYF	TGTGCCTGGATCGAGGGGACTAGCGGGAACTCTAGCACAGATACGCAGTATTTT
TRBD1	-	TRBV4-1	TRBJ2-7	CASSPQRGTGGPGLVNEQYF	TGCGCCAGCAGCCCCCAAAGGGGGACAGGGGGCCCGGGACTAGTAAACGAGCAGTACTTC
-	-	TRBV10-2	TRBJ2-7	CASSEGLLSSYEQYF	TGCGCCAGCAGTGAGGGGCTCCTGAGCTCCTACGAGCAGTACTTC
-	few	TRBV7-9	TRBJ1-3	CALFRAGTIYF	TGTGCCTTATTCCGTGCAGGAACCATATATTTT
TRBD2	-	TRBV28	TRBJ2-4	CASSERLAVGIAKNIQYF	TGTGCCAGCAGCGAACGACTAGCGGTAGGCATAGCCAAAAACATTCAGTACTTC
TRBD2	-	TRBV12-5	TRBJ2-1	CASGHPGLAAYNEQFF	TGTGCTAGTGGACACCCGGGACTAGCGGCGTACAATGAGCAGTTCTTC
-	-	TRBV19	TRBJ2-1	CASSMSAGDDNEQFF	TGTGCCAGTAGTATGTCGGCGGGCGACGACAATGAGCAGTTCTTC
-	-	TRBV4-1	TRBJ2-1	CASSQDVNYNEQFF	TGCGCCAGCAGCCAAGACGTTAATTACAATGAGCAGTTCTTC
TRBD2	-	TRBV25-1	TRBJ2-1	CASTAPRSGRTYNEQFF	TGTGCCAGCACCGCCCCTCGTAGCGGGAGAACCTACAATGAGCAGTTCTTC
-	-	TRBV28	TRBJ1-2	CASSLWGVDLGYTF	TGTGCCAGCAGTTTGTGGGGGGTCGATTTGGGCTACACCTTC